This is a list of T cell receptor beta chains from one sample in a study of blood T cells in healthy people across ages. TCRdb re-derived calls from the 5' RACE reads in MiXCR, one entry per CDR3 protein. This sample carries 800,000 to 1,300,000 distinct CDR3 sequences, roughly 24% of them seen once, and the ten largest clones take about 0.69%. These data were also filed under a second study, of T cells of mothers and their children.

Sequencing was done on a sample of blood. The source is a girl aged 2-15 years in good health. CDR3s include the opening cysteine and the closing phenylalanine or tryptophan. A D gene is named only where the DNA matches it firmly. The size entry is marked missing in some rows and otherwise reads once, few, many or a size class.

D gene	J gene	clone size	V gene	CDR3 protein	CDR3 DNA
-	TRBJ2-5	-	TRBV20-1	CSARGGPTQETQYF	TGCAGTGCTAGAGGCGGGCCCACCCAAGAGACCCAGTACTTC
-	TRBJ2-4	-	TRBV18	CASSPGHEYIQYF	TGTGCCAGCTCACCTGGGCATGAGTACATTCAGTACTTC
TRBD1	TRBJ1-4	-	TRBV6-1	CASIEGRQGETNEKLFF	TGTGCCAGCATCGAAGGAAGGCAGGGGGAGACTAATGAAAAACTGTTTTTT
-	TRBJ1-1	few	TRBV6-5	CASNFGMNTEAFF	TGTGCCAGCAACTTCGGCATGAACACTGAAGCTTTCTTT
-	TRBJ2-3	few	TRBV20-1	CSLTGSDPDTQYF	TGCAGTCTAACGGGGAGCGACCCAGATACGCAGTATTTT
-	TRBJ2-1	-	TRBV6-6	CASSDSQINNEQFF	TGTGCCAGCAGTGATTCACAGATAAACAATGAGCAGTTCTTC
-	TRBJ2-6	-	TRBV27	CASGGHPLFAGANVLTF	TGTGCCAGCGGAGGACACCCATTGTTCGCTGGGGCCAACGTCCTGACTTTC
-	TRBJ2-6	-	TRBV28	CASRFWTGANVLTF	TGTGCCAGCCGCTTTTGGACTGGGGCCAACGTCCTGACTTTC
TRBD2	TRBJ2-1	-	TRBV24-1	CATSLPSGRSSYNEQFF	TGTGCCACCAGTCTCCCTAGCGGGCGAAGTTCCTACAATGAGCAGTTCTTC
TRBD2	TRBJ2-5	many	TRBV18	CASSPGLDQETQYF	TGTGCCAGCTCACCCGGACTAGACCAAGAGACCCAGTACTTC
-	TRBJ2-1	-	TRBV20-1	CSTRPRGEQFF	TGCAGCACTAGGCCGCGGGGAGAGCAGTTCTTC
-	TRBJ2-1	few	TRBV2	CASMWGRSGNEQFF	TGTGCCAGCATGTGGGGTAGGTCGGGCAATGAGCAGTTCTTC
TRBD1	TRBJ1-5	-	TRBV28	CASGQANQPQHF	TGTGCCAGCGGACAGGCAAATCAGCCCCAGCATTTT
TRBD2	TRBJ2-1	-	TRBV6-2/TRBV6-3	CASSYSGGGAIDEQFF	TGTGCCAGCAGTTACTCGGGCGGGGGGGCGATCGATGAGCAGTTCTTC
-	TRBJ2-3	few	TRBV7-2	CASSPQGKTDTQYF	TGTGCCAGCAGCCCCCAGGGGAAAACAGATACGCAGTATTTT
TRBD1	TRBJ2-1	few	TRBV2	CASTGQANEQFF	TGTGCCAGCACGGGACAGGCGAATGAGCAGTTCTTC